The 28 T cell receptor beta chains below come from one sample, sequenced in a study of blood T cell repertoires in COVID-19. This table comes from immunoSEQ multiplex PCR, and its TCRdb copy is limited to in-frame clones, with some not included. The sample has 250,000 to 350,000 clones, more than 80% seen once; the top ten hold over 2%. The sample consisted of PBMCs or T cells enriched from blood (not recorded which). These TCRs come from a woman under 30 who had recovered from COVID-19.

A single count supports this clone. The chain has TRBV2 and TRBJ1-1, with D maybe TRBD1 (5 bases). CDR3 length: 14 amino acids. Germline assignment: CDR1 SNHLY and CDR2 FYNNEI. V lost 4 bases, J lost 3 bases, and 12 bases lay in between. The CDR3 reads CASSGAPGDTEAFF. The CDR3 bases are TGTGCCAGCAGTGGGGCCCCGGGGGACACTGAAGCTTTCTTT.

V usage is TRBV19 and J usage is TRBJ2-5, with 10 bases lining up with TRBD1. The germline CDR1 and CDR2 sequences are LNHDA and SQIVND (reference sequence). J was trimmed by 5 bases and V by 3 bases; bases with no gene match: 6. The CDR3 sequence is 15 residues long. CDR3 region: CASSMGTGEMETQYF. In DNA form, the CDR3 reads TGTGCCAGTAGTATGGGGACAGGGGAGATGGAGACCCAGTACTTC. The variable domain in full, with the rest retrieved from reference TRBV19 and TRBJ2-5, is DGGITQSPKYLFRKEGQNVTLSCEQNLNHDAMYWYRQDPGQGLRLIYYSQIVNDFQKGDIAEGYSVSREKKESFPLTVTSAQKNPTAFYLCASSMGTGEMETQYFGPGTRLLVL.

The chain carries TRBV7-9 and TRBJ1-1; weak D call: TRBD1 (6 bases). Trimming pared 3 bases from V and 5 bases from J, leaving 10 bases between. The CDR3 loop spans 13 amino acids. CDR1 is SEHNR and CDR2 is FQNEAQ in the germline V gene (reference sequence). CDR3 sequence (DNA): TGTGCCAGCAGCTTCGAAGGGGGAACTGAAGCTTTCTTT. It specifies CASSFEGGTEAFF.

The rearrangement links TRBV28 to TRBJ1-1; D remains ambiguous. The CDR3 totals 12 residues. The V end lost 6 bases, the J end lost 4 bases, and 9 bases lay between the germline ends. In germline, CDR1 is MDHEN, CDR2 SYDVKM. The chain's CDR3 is CASRFRGTEAFF. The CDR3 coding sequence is TGTGCCAGCAGATTCCGGGGCACTGAAGCTTTCTTT.

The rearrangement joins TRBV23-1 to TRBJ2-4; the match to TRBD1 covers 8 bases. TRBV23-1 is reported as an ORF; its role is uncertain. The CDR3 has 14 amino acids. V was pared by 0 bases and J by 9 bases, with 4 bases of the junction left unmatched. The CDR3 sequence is CASSQSAGGSIQYF. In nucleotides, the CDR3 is TGCGCCAGCAGTCAATCCGCAGGGGGCAGCATTCAGTACTTC.

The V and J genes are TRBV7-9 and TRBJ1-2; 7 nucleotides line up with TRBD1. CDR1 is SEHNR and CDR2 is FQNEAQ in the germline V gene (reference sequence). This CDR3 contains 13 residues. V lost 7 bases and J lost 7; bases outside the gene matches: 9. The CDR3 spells CASNRKWDSGYTF. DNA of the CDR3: TGTGCCAGCAACCGCAAATGGGACAGTGGCTACACCTTC.

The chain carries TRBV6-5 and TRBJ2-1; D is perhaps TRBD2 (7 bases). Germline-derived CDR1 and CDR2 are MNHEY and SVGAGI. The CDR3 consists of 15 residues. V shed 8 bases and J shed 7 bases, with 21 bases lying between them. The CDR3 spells CASGRGDYNRNEQFF. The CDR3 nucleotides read TGTGCCAGCGGGAGGGGGGACTACAACCGAAATGAGCAGTTCTTC.

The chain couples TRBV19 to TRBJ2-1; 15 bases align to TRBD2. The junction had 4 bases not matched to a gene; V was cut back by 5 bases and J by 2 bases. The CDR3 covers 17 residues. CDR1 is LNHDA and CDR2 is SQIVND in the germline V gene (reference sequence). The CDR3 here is CASSPGTSGGPYNEQFF. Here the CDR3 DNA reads TGTGCCAGTAGTCCTGGGACTAGCGGGGGGCCCTACAATGAGCAGTTCTTC.

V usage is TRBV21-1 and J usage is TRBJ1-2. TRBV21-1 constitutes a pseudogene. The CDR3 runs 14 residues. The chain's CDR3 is CASTPPARDYGYTF. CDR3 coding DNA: TGTGCCAGCACCCCACCCGCCCGGGACTATGGCTACACCTTC.

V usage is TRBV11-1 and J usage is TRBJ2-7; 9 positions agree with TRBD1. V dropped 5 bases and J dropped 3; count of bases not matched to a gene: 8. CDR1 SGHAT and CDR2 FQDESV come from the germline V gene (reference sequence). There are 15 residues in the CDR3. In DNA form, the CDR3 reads TGTGCCAGCAGCCCCGGGACAGGGTTTAACTACGAGCAGTACTTC. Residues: CASSPGTGFNYEQYF.

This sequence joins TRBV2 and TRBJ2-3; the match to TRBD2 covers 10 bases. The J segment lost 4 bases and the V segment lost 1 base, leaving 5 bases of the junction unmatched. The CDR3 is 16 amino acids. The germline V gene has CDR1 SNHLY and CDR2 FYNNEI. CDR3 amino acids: CASSEDTSGAPDTQYF. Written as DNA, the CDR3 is TGTGCCAGCAGTGAAGATACTAGCGGGGCCCCAGATACGCAGTATTTT.

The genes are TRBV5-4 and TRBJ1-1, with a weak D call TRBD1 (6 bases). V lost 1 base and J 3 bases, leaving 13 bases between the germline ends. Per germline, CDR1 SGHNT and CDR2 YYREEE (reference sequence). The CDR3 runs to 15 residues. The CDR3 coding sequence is TGTGCCAGCAGCTTGAATCAGGGGCTTCACACTGAAGCTTTCTTT. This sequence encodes CASSLNQGLHTEAFF.

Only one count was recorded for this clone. CDR3: CAIRMGTGGYQETQYF. The CDR3, as DNA: TGTGCCATCAGGATGGGGACAGGGGGTTACCAAGAGACCCAGTACTTC. J is TRBJ2-5 and V is TRBV10-3; 11 bases fit TRBD1. V was pared by 6 bases and J by 0 bases, with 6 bases of the junction left unmatched. CDR1 ENHRY and CDR2 SYGVKD come from the germline V gene. The CDR3 loop spans 16 amino acids.

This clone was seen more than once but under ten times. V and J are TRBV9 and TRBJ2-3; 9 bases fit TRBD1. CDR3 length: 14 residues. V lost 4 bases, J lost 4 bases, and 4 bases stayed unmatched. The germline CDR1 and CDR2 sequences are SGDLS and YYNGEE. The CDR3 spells CASSSRDRADTQYF. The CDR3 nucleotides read TGTGCCAGCAGCTCACGGGACAGGGCAGATACGCAGTATTTT. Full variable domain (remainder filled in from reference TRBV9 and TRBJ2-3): DSGVTQTPKHLITATGQRVTLRCSPRSGDLSVYWYQQSLDQGLQFLIQYYNGEERAKGNILERFSAQQFPDLHSELNLSSLELGDSALYFCASSSRDRADTQYFGPGTRLTVL.

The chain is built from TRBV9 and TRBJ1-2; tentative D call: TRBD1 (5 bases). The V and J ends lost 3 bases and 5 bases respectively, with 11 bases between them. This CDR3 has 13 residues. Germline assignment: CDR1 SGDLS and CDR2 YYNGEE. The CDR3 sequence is CASSAVTEYGYTF. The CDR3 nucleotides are TGTGCCAGCAGCGCAGTGACAGAGTATGGCTACACCTTC.

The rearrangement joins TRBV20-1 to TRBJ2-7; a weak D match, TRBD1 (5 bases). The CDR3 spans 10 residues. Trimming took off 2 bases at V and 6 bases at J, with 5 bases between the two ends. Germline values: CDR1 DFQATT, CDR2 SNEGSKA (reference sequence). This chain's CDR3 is CSARQGEQYF. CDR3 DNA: TGCAGTGCTAGACAGGGCGAGCAGTACTTC.

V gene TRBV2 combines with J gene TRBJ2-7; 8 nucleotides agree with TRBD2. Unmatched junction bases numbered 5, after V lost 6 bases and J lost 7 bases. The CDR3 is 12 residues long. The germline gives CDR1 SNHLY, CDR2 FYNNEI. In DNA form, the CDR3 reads TGTGCCAGCAGAGTGGGACTAGAGGAGCAGTACTTC. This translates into CASRVGLEEQYF. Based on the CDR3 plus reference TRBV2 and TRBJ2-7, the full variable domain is EPEVTQTPSHQVTQMGQEVILRCVPISNHLYFYWYRQILGQKVEFLVSFYNNEISEKSEIFDDQFSVERPDGSNFTLKIRSTKLEDSAMYFCASRVGLEEQYFGPGTRLTVT.

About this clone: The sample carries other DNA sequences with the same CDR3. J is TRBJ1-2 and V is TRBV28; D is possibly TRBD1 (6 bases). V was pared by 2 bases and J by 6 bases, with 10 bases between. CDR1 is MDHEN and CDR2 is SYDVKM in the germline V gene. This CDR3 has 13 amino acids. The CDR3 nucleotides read TGTGCCAGCAGTTTAAGCAGGGGCCATGGCTACACCTTC. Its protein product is CASSLSRGHGYTF.

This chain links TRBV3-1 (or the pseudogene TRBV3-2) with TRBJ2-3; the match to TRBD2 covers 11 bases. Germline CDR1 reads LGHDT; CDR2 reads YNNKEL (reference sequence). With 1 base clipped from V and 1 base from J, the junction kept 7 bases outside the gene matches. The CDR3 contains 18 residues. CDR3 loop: CASSQGLAGGQGTDTQYF. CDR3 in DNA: TGTGCCAGCAGCCAAGGGTTAGCGGGGGGGCAAGGCACAGATACGCAGTATTTT.

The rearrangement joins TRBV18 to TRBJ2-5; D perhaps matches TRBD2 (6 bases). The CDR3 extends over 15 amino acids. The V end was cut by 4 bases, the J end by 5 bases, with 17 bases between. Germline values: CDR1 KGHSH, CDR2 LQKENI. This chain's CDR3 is CASSLGTQGSETQYF. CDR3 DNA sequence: TGTGCCAGCTCACTCGGGACTCAGGGCTCCGAGACCCAGTACTTC.

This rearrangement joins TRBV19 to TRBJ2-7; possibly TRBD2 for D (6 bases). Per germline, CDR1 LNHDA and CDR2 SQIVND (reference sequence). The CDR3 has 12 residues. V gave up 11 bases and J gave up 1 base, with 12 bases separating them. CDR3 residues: CASAGPSYEQYF. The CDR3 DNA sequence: TGTGCCTCCGCGGGGCCTTCCTACGAGCAGTACTTC.

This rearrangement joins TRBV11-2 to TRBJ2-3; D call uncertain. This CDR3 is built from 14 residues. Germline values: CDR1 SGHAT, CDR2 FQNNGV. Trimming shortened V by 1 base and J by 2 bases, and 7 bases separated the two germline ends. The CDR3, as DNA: TGTGCCAGCAGCTTAGTGGGCTTCACAGATACGCAGTATTTT. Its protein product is CASSLVGFTDTQYF.

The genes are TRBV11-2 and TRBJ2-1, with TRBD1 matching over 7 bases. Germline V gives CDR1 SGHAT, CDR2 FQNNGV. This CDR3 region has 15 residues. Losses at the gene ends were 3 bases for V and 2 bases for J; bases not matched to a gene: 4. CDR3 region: CASSFRGPPYNEQFF. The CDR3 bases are TGTGCCAGCAGCTTTAGGGGGCCGCCCTACAATGAGCAGTTCTTC.

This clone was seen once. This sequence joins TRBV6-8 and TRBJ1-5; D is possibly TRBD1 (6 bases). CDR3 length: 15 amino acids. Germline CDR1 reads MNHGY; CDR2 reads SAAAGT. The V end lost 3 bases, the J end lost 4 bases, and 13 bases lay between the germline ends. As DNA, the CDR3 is TGTGCCAGCAGTTATTTAGGACAGCCAAATCAGCCCCAGCATTTT. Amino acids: CASSYLGQPNQPQHF.

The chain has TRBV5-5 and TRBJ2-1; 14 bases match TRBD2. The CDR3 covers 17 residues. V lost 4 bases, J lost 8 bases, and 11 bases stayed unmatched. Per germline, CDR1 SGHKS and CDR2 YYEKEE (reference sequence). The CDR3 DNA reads TGTGCCAGCAGCCCGATAGGGACTAGCGGGGGAGGGGATGAGCAGTTCTTC. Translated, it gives CASSPIGTSGGGDEQFF.

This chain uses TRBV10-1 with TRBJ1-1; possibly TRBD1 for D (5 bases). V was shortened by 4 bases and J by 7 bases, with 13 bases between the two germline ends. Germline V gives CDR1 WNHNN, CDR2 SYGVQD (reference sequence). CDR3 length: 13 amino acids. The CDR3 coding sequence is TGCGCCAGCAGTGCCGGGGGAATCGTTGAAGCTTTCTTT. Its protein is CASSAGGIVEAFF.

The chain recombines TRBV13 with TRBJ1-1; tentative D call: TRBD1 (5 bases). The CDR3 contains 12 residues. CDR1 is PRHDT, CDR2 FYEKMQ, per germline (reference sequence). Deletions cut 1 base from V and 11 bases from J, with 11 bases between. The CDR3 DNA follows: TGTGCCAGCAGCTTAGCCGGGGACTGGGCTTTCTTT. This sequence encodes CASSLAGDWAFF.

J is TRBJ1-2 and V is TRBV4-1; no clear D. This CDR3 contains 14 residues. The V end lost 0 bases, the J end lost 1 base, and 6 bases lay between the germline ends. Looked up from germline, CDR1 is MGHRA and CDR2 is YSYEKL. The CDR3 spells CASSQDGSNYGYTF. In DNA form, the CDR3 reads TGCGCCAGCAGCCAAGACGGGAGTAACTATGGCTACACCTTC.